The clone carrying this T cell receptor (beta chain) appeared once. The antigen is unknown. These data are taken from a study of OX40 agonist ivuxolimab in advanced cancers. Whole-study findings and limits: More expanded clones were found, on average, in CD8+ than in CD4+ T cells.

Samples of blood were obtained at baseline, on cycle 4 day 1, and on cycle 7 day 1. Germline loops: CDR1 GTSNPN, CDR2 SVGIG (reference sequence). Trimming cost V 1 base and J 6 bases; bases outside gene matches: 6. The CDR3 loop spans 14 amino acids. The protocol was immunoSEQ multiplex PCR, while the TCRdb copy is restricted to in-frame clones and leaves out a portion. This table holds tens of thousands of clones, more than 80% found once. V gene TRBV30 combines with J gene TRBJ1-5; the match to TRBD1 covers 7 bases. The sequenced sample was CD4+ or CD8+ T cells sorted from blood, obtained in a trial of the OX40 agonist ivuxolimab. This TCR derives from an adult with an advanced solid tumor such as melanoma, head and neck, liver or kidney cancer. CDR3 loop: CAWSGDSLAQPQHF. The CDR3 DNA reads TGTGCCTGGAGTGGGGACAGCTTGGCTCAGCCCCAGCATTTT.